Below, one T cell receptor (beta chain) is given with its context. What it binds is not known. The repertoire was sequenced with immunoSEQ multiplex PCR; TCRdb's copy has only in-frame clones and lacks some. The table shows roughly 30,000 clones, with 70% to 80% occurring only once. CDR1 and CDR2 (germline): MNHEY, SVGAGI. This CDR3 is 15 amino acids long. V shed 4 bases, J shed 6 bases, and the junction held 4 bases outside the gene matches. This sample was included in a study of T cell responses to AZD1222 COVID-19 vaccine. Overall study findings and caveats: Repertoire sampling was restricted to post-peak T cell response timepoints.

The sequence was obtained from an adult who received the AZD1222 COVID-19 vaccine. The rearrangement links TRBV6-5 to TRBJ1-6; 9 bases agree with TRBD1. The starting material was peripheral blood, obtained 28 days after the second AZD1222 dose. The CDR3 region has the DNA TGTGCCAGCAGTTCTCGACAGGGGGTTAATTCACCCCTCCACTTT. As protein: CASSSRQGVNSPLHF.